This T cell receptor (beta chain) was recorded in a study of identifying expanded T cells in peripheral blood. Remarks on this clone: Its specificity is not known.

No infections or other immune events were documented during collection. Broader study findings: Clone count variance between approximately 2-week samples rose with total template count. Differentially abundant clones: about 1.3 between replicates, about 15 at roughly 15 days, 19 to 20 at four.

V was trimmed by 4 bases and J by 5 bases, leaving 11 bases between them. There are 13 residues in the CDR3. The germline gives CDR1 MNHEY, CDR2 SMNVEV (reference sequence). Only in-frame clones appear in the TCRdb table, and some are missing; sequencing was by immunoSEQ multiplex PCR. There are around 82,000 clones in the sample; around 83% occur only once, and around 20% lies in the top ten. J is TRBJ2-5 and V is TRBV27, with D tentatively TRBD2 (6 bases). The sequence derives from a person between 18 and 75 years old in good health. The specimen sequenced was blood. The CDR3 protein is CASSYGGVETQYF. CDR3 DNA: TGTGCCAGCAGTTACGGGGGAGTTGAGACCCAGTACTTC.